The rows below give T cell receptor beta chains drawn from one sample of a study of cytomegalovirus exposure and HLA in healthy donors. Assay used: immunoSEQ multiplex PCR; TCRdb lists only in-frame clones, some missing. The table lists 250,000 to 300,000 clones, 80% to 90% of them singletons. The source material was PBMCs. All receptors derive from a woman aged 18-29 years in good health and CMV-seronegative. Each CDR3 is given with its conserved first and last residue. Each record gives: D gene, J gene, V gene, clone size, CDR3 DNA, CDR3 protein. The D gene is left open where the match is weak. Part of the rows lack a size; the others show once, few, many or a class for expanded clones.

D gene: TRBD1
J gene: TRBJ1-5
V gene: TRBV7-9
clone size: .
CDR3 DNA: TGTGCCAGCAGCTCTCCCGACAGGGATAATCAGCCCCAGCATTTT
CDR3 protein: CASSSPDRDNQPQHF

D gene: TRBD1
J gene: TRBJ2-7
V gene: TRBV5-4
clone size: few
CDR3 DNA: TGTGCCAGCAGCTTGAGGGGGCGGCTCTACGAGCAGTACTTC
CDR3 protein: CASSLRGRLYEQYF

D gene: TRBD1
J gene: TRBJ1-2
V gene: TRBV18
clone size: few
CDR3 DNA: TGTGCCAGCTCAAGGGACAGGGAGAGTTATGGCTACACCTTC
CDR3 protein: CASSRDRESYGYTF

D gene: TRBD1
J gene: TRBJ1-2
V gene: TRBV27
clone size: few
CDR3 DNA: TGTGCCAGCAGATCTACAGGGGGTCGGGGCTACACCTTC
CDR3 protein: CASRSTGGRGYTF

D gene: .
J gene: TRBJ2-7
V gene: TRBV7-3
clone size: .
CDR3 DNA: TGTGCCAGCAGCGCCATGCAAGGGGAAGACTACGAGCAGTACTTC
CDR3 protein: CASSAMQGEDYEQYF

D gene: TRBD1
J gene: TRBJ2-7
V gene: TRBV7-9
clone size: .
CDR3 DNA: TGTGCCAGCAGCCCTCGGACAGGGGAGGGCTCCTACGAGCAGTACTTC
CDR3 protein: CASSPRTGEGSYEQYF

D gene: TRBD1
J gene: TRBJ2-7
V gene: TRBV7-3
clone size: .
CDR3 DNA: TGTGCCAGCAGCCCGTACGAGGGGGCGAAAGAGCAGTACTTC
CDR3 protein: CASSPYEGAKEQYF

D gene: TRBD1
J gene: TRBJ1-2
V gene: TRBV4-1
clone size: .
CDR3 DNA: TGCGCCAGCAGCCGACAGGGCCTCCCGGGAAGTTCTGTGGATGGCTACACCTTC
CDR3 protein: CASSRQGLPGSSVDGYTF

D gene: .
J gene: TRBJ2-7
V gene: TRBV7-7
clone size: .
CDR3 DNA: TGTGCCAGCAGCCTAAACTATATCTCCGAGCAGTACTTC
CDR3 protein: CASSLNYISEQYF

D gene: .
J gene: TRBJ2-7
V gene: TRBV2
clone size: .
CDR3 DNA: TGTGCCAGCAGATTGGGGGGATCCGCCTACGAGCAGTACTTC
CDR3 protein: CASRLGGSAYEQYF

D gene: TRBD1
J gene: TRBJ2-3
V gene: TRBV5-4
clone size: once
CDR3 DNA: TGTGCCAGCAGCCCCGGACAGGGGGCGGCAGATACGCAGTATTTT
CDR3 protein: CASSPGQGAADTQYF

D gene: TRBD1
J gene: TRBJ1-5
V gene: TRBV4-3
clone size: .
CDR3 DNA: TGCGCCAGCAGCCAAGACCTCAGGGGGCGCGATCAGCCCCAGCATTTT
CDR3 protein: CASSQDLRGRDQPQHF

D gene: TRBD1
J gene: TRBJ1-4
V gene: TRBV19
clone size: .
CDR3 DNA: TGTGCCAGTAGTACATGGACAGGGGGTATTGAAAAACTGTTTTTT
CDR3 protein: CASSTWTGGIEKLFF

D gene: TRBD2
J gene: TRBJ2-3
V gene: TRBV13
clone size: .
CDR3 DNA: TGTGCCAGCCACCTAGCGGGTGCGGGCACAGATACGCAGTATTTT
CDR3 protein: CASHLAGAGTDTQYF

D gene: .
J gene: TRBJ2-5
V gene: TRBV5-1
clone size: .
CDR3 DNA: TGCGCCAGCAGCTTGGGCGAAGAGACCCAGTACTTC
CDR3 protein: CASSLGEETQYF

D gene: .
J gene: TRBJ1-6
V gene: TRBV9
clone size: .
CDR3 DNA: TGTGCCAGCAGCGCCGGGACTCCCTACTATTCACCCCTCCACTTT
CDR3 protein: CASSAGTPYYSPLHF

D gene: TRBD1
J gene: TRBJ1-2
V gene: TRBV29-1
clone size: .
CDR3 DNA: TGCAGCGTATCCGGACAGGGTGCTAACTATGGCTACACCTTC
CDR3 protein: CSVSGQGANYGYTF

D gene: TRBD1
J gene: TRBJ2-7
V gene: TRBV4-3
clone size: once
CDR3 DNA: TGCGCCAGCAGCCACGACTTGGGGACAGAAGAGCAGTACTTC
CDR3 protein: CASSHDLGTEEQYF

D gene: .
J gene: TRBJ2-6
V gene: TRBV4-3
clone size: once
CDR3 DNA: TGCGCCAGCAGCCAAGATCGAGGCAGATTGAGCTCTGGGGCCAACGTCCTGACTTTC
CDR3 protein: CASSQDRGRLSSGANVLTF

D gene: TRBD1
J gene: TRBJ1-1
V gene: TRBV7-2
clone size: .
CDR3 DNA: TGTGCCAGCAGCTGGGGACAGGGCCTGAACACTGAAGCTTTCTTT
CDR3 protein: CASSWGQGLNTEAFF

D gene: .
J gene: TRBJ1-4
V gene: TRBV6-6
clone size: few
CDR3 DNA: TGTGCCAGCAGTTACGCGACAGGATATAATGAAAAACTGTTTTTT
CDR3 protein: CASSYATGYNEKLFF

D gene: TRBD2
J gene: TRBJ2-7
V gene: TRBV7-8
clone size: .
CDR3 DNA: TGTGCCAGCAGCTTGTTGAGGACTAGCGGAACCTACGAGCAGTACTTC
CDR3 protein: CASSLLRTSGTYEQYF

D gene: TRBD1
J gene: TRBJ2-7
V gene: TRBV6-5
clone size: once
CDR3 DNA: TGTGCCAGCAGTTACTCCGTGGGACAGAAAACCTACGAGCAGTACTTC
CDR3 protein: CASSYSVGQKTYEQYF

D gene: .
J gene: TRBJ1-2
V gene: TRBV6-1
clone size: .
CDR3 DNA: TGTGCCAGCAGTGAACATATCCCGCAGGGCTACACCTTC
CDR3 protein: CASSEHIPQGYTF

D gene: TRBD1
J gene: TRBJ2-7
V gene: TRBV13
clone size: .
CDR3 DNA: TGTGCCAGCAGCTGGGGGCCCGGGACAGGGTTGAACGAGCAGTACTTC
CDR3 protein: CASSWGPGTGLNEQYF

D gene: .
J gene: TRBJ2-5
V gene: TRBV27
clone size: .
CDR3 DNA: TGTGCCAGCAGTCTCTTAAATGAAGAGACCCAGTACTTC
CDR3 protein: CASSLLNEETQYF

D gene: TRBD1
J gene: TRBJ2-5
V gene: TRBV5-1
clone size: .
CDR3 DNA: TGCGCCAGCAGCCAAGGACAGGGCTTGGACCAGTACTTC
CDR3 protein: CASSQGQGLDQYF

D gene: .
J gene: TRBJ2-1
V gene: TRBV4-1
clone size: few
CDR3 DNA: TGCGCCAGCAGCCAACAAAACAGGGTACGGTACAATGAGCAGTTCTTC
CDR3 protein: CASSQQNRVRYNEQFF

D gene: .
J gene: TRBJ2-2
V gene: TRBV6-5
clone size: .
CDR3 DNA: TGTGCCATCCAACAGGGTAGAGAAGGCACCGGGGAGCTGTTTTTT
CDR3 protein: CAIQQGREGTGELFF